Following are 9 T cell receptor beta chains from one sample sequenced in a study of blood T cell repertoires in COVID-19. The repertoire was sequenced with immunoSEQ multiplex PCR; TCRdb's copy has only in-frame clones and lacks some. The sample lists about 250,000 clones, about 85% occurring once. The sequenced sample was peripheral blood. The receptors were gathered from a man aged 18 to 30 with active or convalescent COVID-19.

The CDR3 protein is CASSKVGQSFKGQGSQETQYF. CDR3 nucleotide sequence: TGTGCCAGCAGCAAAGTAGGGCAAAGCTTTAAGGGACAGGGGAGCCAAGAGACCCAGTACTTC. V and J are TRBV21-1 and TRBJ2-5; the DNA was not compared with TRBD1, the D call given in the table. TRBV21-1 is flagged as a pseudogene. The CDR3 is 21 amino acids.

The V call is TRBV7-2, the J call TRBJ2-4, with D possibly being TRBD1 (6 bases). Germline V gene data show CDR1 as SGHTA and CDR2 as FQGNSA. Trimming cost V 3 bases and J 1 base, with 13 bases left between them. The CDR3 covers 16 residues. In nucleotides, the CDR3 is TGTGCCAGCAGCTTGGGAAGGGGGATCGCCAAAAACATTCAGTACTTC. Protein: CASSLGRGIAKNIQYF.

This chain joins TRBV9 and TRBJ2-3; D might be TRBD2 (6 bases). V lost 3 bases to trimming and J lost 10 bases, with 15 bases between them. The CDR3 loop spans 13 amino acids. CDR1 and CDR2 from the germline V gene are SGDLS and YYNGEE. CDR3 DNA sequence: TGTGCCAGCAGCGCCTCCCCTAGCGACGCGCAGTATTTT. The encoded protein is CASSASPSDAQYF.

The chain joins TRBV19 to TRBJ2-7; 11 bases align to TRBD1. After removal of 5 bases from V and 3 bases from J, the junction contained 3 bases not matched to a gene. In germline, CDR1 is LNHDA, CDR2 SQIVND (reference sequence). The CDR3 is 14 amino acids. This chain's CDR3 is CASSLGTGGYEQYF. In nucleotides, the CDR3 is TGTGCCAGTAGTTTAGGGACAGGGGGCTACGAGCAGTACTTC.

V gene TRBV9 combines with J gene TRBJ2-3, with 9 bases lining up with TRBD2. Germline assignment: CDR1 SGDLS and CDR2 YYNGEE. The V gene end was trimmed by 0 bases and the J gene end by 3 bases; junction bases not matched to a gene: 5. The CDR3 loop spans 16 amino acids. For the CDR3, the DNA is TGTGCCAGCAGCGTAGGCGGGGGGGCCTGGACAGATACGCAGTATTTT. This sequence encodes CASSVGGGAWTDTQYF.

Only a few counts were recorded for this clone. The V call is TRBV6-6, the J call TRBJ1-1; D possibly corresponds to TRBD1 (6 bases). The CDR3 length is 13 residues. The ends were cut back, 7 bases at V and 1 base at J, with 10 bases in the middle. Germline lookup yields CDR1 MNHNY and CDR2 SVGAGI (reference sequence). CDR3 loop: CASTVQGNTEAFF. Written as DNA, the CDR3 is TGTGCCAGCACCGTACAGGGGAACACTGAAGCTTTCTTT.

The chain joins TRBV27 to TRBJ2-7; 7 bases agree with TRBD2. Germline V gene sequence: CDR1 MNHEY, CDR2 SMNVEV (reference sequence). The CDR3 has 16 residues. With 8 bases clipped from V and 2 bases from J, the junction kept 15 bases outside the gene matches. The CDR3 here is CASALYPGEGAYEQYF. The CDR3 nucleotides are TGTGCCAGCGCTTTATACCCCGGGGAGGGCGCCTACGAGCAGTACTTC.

V usage is TRBV20-1 and J usage is TRBJ1-5; D might be TRBD1 (6 bases). The CDR3 runs 11 residues. Germline loops: CDR1 DFQATT, CDR2 SNEGSKA (reference sequence). Trimming removed 0 bases at V and 16 bases at J, with 13 bases between. The CDR3 loop reads CSARDRDILHF. In nucleotides, the CDR3 is TGCAGTGCTAGAGATCGGGACATCCTACATTTT.

The J gene is TRBJ2-7, the V gene TRBV20-1, with no clear D. This CDR3 contains 12 residues. V was clipped by 3 bases and J by 3 bases, with 9 bases between them. The germline V gene encodes CDR1 DFQATT and CDR2 SNEGSKA (reference sequence). In DNA form, the CDR3 reads TGCAGTGCTAGTTACTCTTTCTACGAGCAGTACTTC. Amino acid sequence: CSASYSFYEQYF.